The 22 T cell receptor beta chains given below trace back to one sample, sequenced in a study of T cell responses to AZD1222 COVID-19 vaccine. Sequencing used immunoSEQ multiplex PCR; TCRdb keeps in-frame clones, though not all of them. The sample has about 120,000 clones; around 90% are singletons. The sample here was peripheral blood, taken 28 days after the second AZD1222 dose. These receptors were taken from an adult who received the AZD1222 COVID-19 vaccine.

The chain recombines TRBV7-3 with TRBJ2-3; D unresolved. Germline CDR1 and CDR2: SGHTA and FQGTGA. The V gene lost 1 base and the J gene lost 0 bases, with 5 bases spanning the gap. The CDR3 is made up of 14 amino acids. Written as DNA, the CDR3 is TGTGCCAGCAGCTTAAGGCCTAGCACAGATACGCAGTATTTT. Translated, it gives CASSLRPSTDTQYF.

The V and J genes are TRBV12-3 or TRBV12-4 and TRBJ1-1; no clear D gene. Trimming cost V 2 bases and J 1 base, with 5 bases left between them. There are 13 residues in the CDR3. CDR3 in DNA: TGTGCCAGCAGTTTATTTGAGAACACTGAAGCTTTCTTT. Its protein is CASSLFENTEAFF.

This chain joins TRBV19 and TRBJ2-5; TRBD1 matches 12 bases. V lost 5 bases and J lost 5; bases outside the gene matches: 6. CDR1 is LNHDA, CDR2 SQIVND, per germline (reference sequence). This CDR3 contains 15 residues. The chain's CDR3 is CASSSGTGGRETQYF. The DNA of the CDR3 is TGTGCCAGTAGTTCCGGGACAGGGGGCCGGGAGACCCAGTACTTC.

This clone was counted a single time. The chain uses TRBV5-1 and TRBJ2-2; D is undetermined. The ends were cut back, 3 bases at V and 1 base at J, with 13 bases in the middle. The germline gives CDR1 SGHRS, CDR2 YFSETQ. This CDR3 region has 16 residues. This CDR3 reads CASSSLGVGNTGELFF. CDR3 DNA: TGCGCCAGCAGCTCCCTTGGGGTTGGGAACACCGGGGAGCTGTTTTTT.

CDR3 coding DNA: TGTGCCTGGAGTGTTCCCAGGGCAAGCTACACCTTC. It codes for CAWSVPRASYTF. The rearrangement uses TRBV30 and TRBJ1-2; the D gene is possibly TRBD1 (5 bases). The CDR3 length is 12 residues. Germline V gene lookup returns CDR1 GTSNPN and CDR2 SVGIG (reference sequence). V was clipped by 0 bases and J by 9 bases, with 11 bases between them.

This clone was counted between two and nine times. The chain combines TRBV18 with TRBJ2-7; TRBD2 is a possible D gene (6 bases). The CDR3 contains 14 residues. The V end lost 3 bases, the J end lost 6 bases, and 15 bases lay between the germline ends. The V gene's germline CDR1 is KGHSH and CDR2 LQKENI. The CDR3 loop reads CASSPGRLALEQYF. CDR3 DNA: TGTGCCAGCTCACCGGGTAGGCTAGCGCTCGAGCAGTACTTC.

The chain uses TRBV4-1 and TRBJ1-2; weak D call: TRBD1 (5 bases). The CDR3 is 14 amino acids. Germline V gives CDR1 MGHRA, CDR2 YSYEKL. Between the trimmed V and J ends, which lost 1 base and 4 bases, there was a span of 10 bases. The CDR3 loop is CASSQARGVYGYTF. The CDR3 DNA reads TGCGCCAGCAGCCAAGCGCGGGGGGTCTATGGCTACACCTTC.

This chain connects TRBV18 to TRBJ1-2; no clear D. The V gene's germline CDR1 is KGHSH and CDR2 LQKENI. Trimming cost V 3 bases and J 8 bases, with 16 bases left between them. The CDR3 has 14 residues. CDR3 sequence: CASSPQLTAGGYTF. The CDR3 DNA reads TGTGCCAGCTCACCGCAATTAACAGCGGGGGGCTACACCTTC.

The CDR3 region is CASSQRLAGTGELFF. The CDR3 bases are TGTGCCAGCAGCCAGAGACTAGCGGGGACCGGGGAGCTGTTTTTT. The chain combines TRBV5-6 with TRBJ2-2; 11 bases map to TRBD2. The CDR3 runs 15 residues. Germline CDR1 and CDR2: SGHDT and YYEEEE. Germline trimming cut 4 bases from V and 5 bases from J; bases unmatched to any gene: 4.

This clone has just a few counts. This sample includes further DNA sequences coding for the same CDR3. V gene TRBV5-1 combines with J gene TRBJ2-3, with D hard to call. The CDR3 has 14 residues. From germline, CDR1 is SGHRS and CDR2 YFSETQ. V was pared by 7 bases and J by 0 bases, with 12 bases between. The CDR3 DNA reads TGCGCCAGCCAACGAGGCGGAAGCACAGATACGCAGTATTTT. It is translated as CASQRGGSTDTQYF.

A remark on this clone: The sample carries other DNA sequences with the same CDR3. The genes are TRBV5-1 and TRBJ1-1, with TRBD1 as a possible D gene (6 bases). Germline lookup yields CDR1 SGHRS and CDR2 YFSETQ. V shed 2 bases and J shed 0 bases, with 8 bases lying between them. The CDR3 consists of 14 residues. The CDR3 DNA reads TGCGCCAGCAGCTTACAGGGCATGAACACTGAAGCTTTCTTT. Its translation: CASSLQGMNTEAFF.

The rearrangement uses TRBV18 and TRBJ1-2, with D possibly being TRBD1 (6 bases). The CDR3 is 16 amino acids. Germline CDR1 is KGHSH and CDR2 is LQKENI. V lost 3 bases and J lost 4, with 18 bases in between. The CDR3 protein is CASSPEQGRFGYGYTF. The CDR3 DNA follows: TGTGCCAGCTCACCGGAACAGGGACGGTTCGGCTATGGCTACACCTTC.

This clone was seen a few times. The gene calls are TRBV28 and TRBJ1-1, with D perhaps matching TRBD1 (5 bases). CDR1 and CDR2 from the germline V gene are MDHEN and SYDVKM. The ends were cut back, 3 bases at V and 6 bases at J, with 17 bases in the middle. The CDR3 has 15 residues. The CDR3 loop is CASSFPGRAGAEAFF. The CDR3 DNA follows: TGTGCCAGCAGTTTCCCCGGGAGGGCGGGGGCTGAAGCTTTCTTT.

The chain carries TRBV6-1 and TRBJ1-1; no clear D gene. Deletions cut 1 base from V and 10 bases from J, with 13 bases between. The CDR3 runs 13 residues. Germline V gene data show CDR1 as MNHNS and CDR2 as SASEGT. The CDR3 coding sequence is TGTGCCAGCAGTGAAGGACCTCTACTTGTAGCTTTCTTT. Its translation: CASSEGPLLVAFF.

The rearrangement joins TRBV30 to TRBJ1-2, with 7 bases fitting TRBD1. This CDR3 comprises 12 residues. The V gene end was trimmed by 2 bases and the J gene end by 7 bases; junction bases not matched to a gene: 4. CDR1 and CDR2 from the germline V gene are GTSNPN and SVGIG (reference sequence). The CDR3 nucleotides are TGTGCCTGGAGTATGACAGGGTTTGGCTACACCTTC. Its translation is CAWSMTGFGYTF.

The V gene is TRBV27, the J gene TRBJ2-2, with TRBD1 matching over 8 bases. Germline assignment: CDR1 MNHEY and CDR2 SMNVEV (reference sequence). There are 13 residues in the CDR3. V gave up 3 bases and J gave up 8 bases; unmatched junction bases: 2. This CDR3 is CASSFQGAGELFF. The DNA of the CDR3 is TGTGCCAGCAGTTTTCAGGGGGCGGGGGAGCTGTTTTTT.

This chain joins TRBV24-1 and TRBJ2-2, with TRBD1 as a possible D gene (5 bases). This CDR3 has 13 amino acids. The ends were cut back, 8 bases at V and 1 base at J, with 7 bases in the middle. Germline lookup yields CDR1 KGHDR and CDR2 SFDVKD. This CDR3 reads CATIDRNTGELFF. The CDR3, as DNA: TGTGCCACCATCGACAGGAACACCGGGGAGCTGTTTTTT.

The chain recombines TRBV28 with TRBJ1-2, with D unclear. V shed 1 base and J shed 3 bases, with 9 bases lying between them. The CDR3 is 14 amino acids. Germline CDR1 and CDR2: MDHEN and SYDVKM. The CDR3 DNA sequence: TGTGCCAGCAGTTTATCGGGCGTCCACTATGGCTACACCTTC. It yields the protein CASSLSGVHYGYTF.

V gene TRBV28 combines with J gene TRBJ2-2; TRBD1 matches 7 bases. V trimming: 7 bases; J trimming: 7 bases; junction bases outside the gene matches: 12. Germline-derived CDR1 and CDR2 are MDHEN and SYDVKM. CDR3 length: 15 amino acids. CDR3 loop: CASNSWDSFGGELFF. In DNA form, the CDR3 reads TGTGCCAGCAACTCTTGGGACAGTTTTGGCGGGGAGCTGTTTTTT.

The V and J genes are TRBV5-1 and TRBJ2-7, with unresolved D. CDR1 and CDR2 from the germline V gene are SGHRS and YFSETQ. The V and J ends lost 1 base and 0 bases respectively, with 2 bases between them. The CDR3 loop spans 12 amino acids. CDR3 nucleotides: TGCGCCAGCAGCTTGTCCTCCTACGAGCAGTACTTC. Translation gives CASSLSSYEQYF.

The chain combines TRBV27 with TRBJ2-1; 9 bases are a match to TRBD2. CDR3 size: 17 residues. The germline CDR1 and CDR2 sequences are MNHEY and SMNVEV (reference sequence). V lost 0 bases to trimming and J lost 0 bases; unmatched junction nucleotides: 3. The CDR3 DNA sequence: TGTGCCAGCAGTTTATCCCTAGCGGGACACTCCTACAATGAGCAGTTCTTC. Translation gives CASSLSLAGHSYNEQFF.

The V call is TRBV27, the J call TRBJ2-2; D gene uncertain. Per the germline V gene, CDR1 is MNHEY and CDR2 is SMNVEV (reference sequence). The V end lost 6 bases, the J end lost 5 bases, and 13 bases lay between the germline ends. This CDR3 region has 14 residues. CDR3 nucleotides: TGTGCCAGCAGCTCGACAAAATTTACCGGGGAGCTGTTTTTT. Its protein product is CASSSTKFTGELFF.